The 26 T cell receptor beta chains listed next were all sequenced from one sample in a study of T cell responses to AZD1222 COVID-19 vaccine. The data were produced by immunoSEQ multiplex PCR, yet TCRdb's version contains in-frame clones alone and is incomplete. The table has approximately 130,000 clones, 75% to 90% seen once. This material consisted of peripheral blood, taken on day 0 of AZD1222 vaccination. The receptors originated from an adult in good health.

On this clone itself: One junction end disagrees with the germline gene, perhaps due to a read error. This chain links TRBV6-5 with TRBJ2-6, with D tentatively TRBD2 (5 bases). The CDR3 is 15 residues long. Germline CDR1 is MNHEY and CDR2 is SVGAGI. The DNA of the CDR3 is TGTGCCAGCAGTGACTCGGGGTCCGGGGCCAACGTCCTGACTTTC. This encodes CASSDSGSGANVLTF.

The CDR3 spells CASSDSGQGSYNEQFF. The CDR3 DNA reads TGTGCCAGCAGTGACTCGGGACAGGGCTCCTACAATGAGCAGTTCTTC. V and J are TRBV6-4 and TRBJ2-1; TRBD1 agrees at 9 bases. The V segment lost 0 bases and the J segment 0 bases; nucleotides outside the gene matches: 0. The CDR3 loop spans 16 amino acids. Germline V gene data show CDR1 as MRHNA and CDR2 as SNTAGT.

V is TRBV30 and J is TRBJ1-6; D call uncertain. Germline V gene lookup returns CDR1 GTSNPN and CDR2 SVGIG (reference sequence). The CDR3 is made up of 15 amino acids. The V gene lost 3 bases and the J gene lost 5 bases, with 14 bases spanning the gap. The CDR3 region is CAWSRVRFNNSPLHF. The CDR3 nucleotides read TGTGCCTGGAGCCGCGTTCGATTTAATAATTCACCCCTCCACTTT.

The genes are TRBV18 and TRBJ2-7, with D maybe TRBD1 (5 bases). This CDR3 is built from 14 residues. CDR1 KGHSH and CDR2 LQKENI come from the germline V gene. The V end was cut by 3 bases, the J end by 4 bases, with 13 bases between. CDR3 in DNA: TGTGCCAGCTCACCGGATTCAGGGTATTACGAGCAGTACTTC. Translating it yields CASSPDSGYYEQYF.

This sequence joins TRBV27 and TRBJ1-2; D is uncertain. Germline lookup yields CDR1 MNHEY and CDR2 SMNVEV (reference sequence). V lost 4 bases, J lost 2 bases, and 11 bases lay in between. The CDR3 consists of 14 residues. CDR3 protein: CASSSAAENYGYTF. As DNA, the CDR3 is TGTGCCAGCAGTTCCGCCGCCGAGAACTATGGCTACACCTTC.

The CDR3 DNA reads as TGTGCCAGTACGCGGGGGACAGGAGTTACCTACGAGCAGTACTTC. This sequence encodes CASTRGTGVTYEQYF. This chain joins TRBV6-1 and TRBJ2-7; D is perhaps TRBD1 (8 bases). Trimming removed 9 bases at V and 2 bases at J, with 20 bases between. Germline V gives CDR1 MNHNS, CDR2 SASEGT. This CDR3 comprises 15 residues.

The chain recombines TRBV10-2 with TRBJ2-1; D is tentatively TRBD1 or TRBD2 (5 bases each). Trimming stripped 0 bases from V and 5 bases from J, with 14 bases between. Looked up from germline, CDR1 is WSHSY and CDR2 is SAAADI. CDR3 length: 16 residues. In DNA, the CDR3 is TGCGCCAGCAGTGAGTCGGCCGTTGGGGGAAACAATGAGCAGTTCTTC. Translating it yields CASSESAVGGNNEQFF.

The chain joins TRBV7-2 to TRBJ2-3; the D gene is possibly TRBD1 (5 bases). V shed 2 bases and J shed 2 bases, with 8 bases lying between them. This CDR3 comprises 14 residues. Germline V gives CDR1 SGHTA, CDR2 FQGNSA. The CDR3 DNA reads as TGTGCCAGCAGCTTATTGGGGCCCACAGATACGCAGTATTTT. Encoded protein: CASSLLGPTDTQYF.

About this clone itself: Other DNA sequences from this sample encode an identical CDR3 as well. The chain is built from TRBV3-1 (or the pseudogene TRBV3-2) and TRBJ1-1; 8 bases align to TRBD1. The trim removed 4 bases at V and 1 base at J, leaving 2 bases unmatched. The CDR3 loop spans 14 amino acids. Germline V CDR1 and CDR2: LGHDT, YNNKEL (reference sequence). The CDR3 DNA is TGTGCCAGCAGCCCGGGACAGGCGAACACTGAAGCTTTCTTT. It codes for CASSPGQANTEAFF.

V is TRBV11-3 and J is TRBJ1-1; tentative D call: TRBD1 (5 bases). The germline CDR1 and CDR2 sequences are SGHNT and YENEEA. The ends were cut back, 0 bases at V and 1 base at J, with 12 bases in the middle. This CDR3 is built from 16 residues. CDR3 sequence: CASSLDPGTPNTEAFF. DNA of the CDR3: TGTGCCAGCAGCTTAGATCCAGGGACCCCGAACACTGAAGCTTTCTTT.

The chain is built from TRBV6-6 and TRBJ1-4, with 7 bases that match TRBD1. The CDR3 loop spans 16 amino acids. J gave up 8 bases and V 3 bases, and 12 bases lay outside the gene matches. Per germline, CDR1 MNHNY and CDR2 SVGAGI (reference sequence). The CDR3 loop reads CASSYPDRDRGEKLFF. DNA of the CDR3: TGTGCCAGCAGTTATCCCGACAGGGATCGAGGAGAAAAACTGTTTTTT.

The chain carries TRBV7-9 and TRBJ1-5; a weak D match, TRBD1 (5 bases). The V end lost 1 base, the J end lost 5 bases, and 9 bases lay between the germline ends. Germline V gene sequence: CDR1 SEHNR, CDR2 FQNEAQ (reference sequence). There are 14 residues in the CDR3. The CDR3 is CASSLGGVDQPQHF. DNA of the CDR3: TGTGCCAGCAGCTTAGGGGGGGTGGATCAGCCCCAGCATTTT. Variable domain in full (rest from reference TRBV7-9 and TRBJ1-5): DTGVSQNPRHKITKRGQNVTFRCDPISEHNRLYWYRQTLGQGPEFLTYFQNEAQLEKSRLLSDRFSAERPKGSFSTLEIQRTEQGDSAMYLCASSLGGVDQPQHFGDGTRLSIL.

The CDR3, as DNA: TGTGCCAGCAGTGTTCTCCCGACAGGGGGTGATGGCTACACCTTC. Protein sequence: CASSVLPTGGDGYTF. This sequence joins TRBV2 and TRBJ1-2, with 9 bases matching TRBD1. The germline CDR1 and CDR2 sequences are SNHLY and FYNNEI. With 4 bases clipped from V and 6 bases from J, the junction kept 9 bases outside the gene matches. The CDR3 loop spans 15 amino acids.

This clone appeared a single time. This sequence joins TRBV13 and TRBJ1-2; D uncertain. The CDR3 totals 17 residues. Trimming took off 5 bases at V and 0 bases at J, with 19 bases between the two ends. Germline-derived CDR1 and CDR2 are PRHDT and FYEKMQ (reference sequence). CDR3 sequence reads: CASSLYRALSANYGYTF. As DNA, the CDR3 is TGTGCCAGCAGCCTATACCGGGCCTTAAGTGCTAACTATGGCTACACCTTC.

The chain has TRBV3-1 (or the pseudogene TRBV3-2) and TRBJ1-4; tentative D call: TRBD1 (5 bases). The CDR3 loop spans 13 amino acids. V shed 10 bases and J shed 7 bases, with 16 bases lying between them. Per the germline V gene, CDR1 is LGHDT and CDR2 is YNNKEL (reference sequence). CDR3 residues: CAIQAGPPEKLFF. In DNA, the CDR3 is TGTGCCATCCAAGCGGGGCCACCTGAAAAACTGTTTTTT.

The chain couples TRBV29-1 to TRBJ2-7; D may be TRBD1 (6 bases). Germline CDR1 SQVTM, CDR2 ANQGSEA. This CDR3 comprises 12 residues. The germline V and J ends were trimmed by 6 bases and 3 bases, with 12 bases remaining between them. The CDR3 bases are TGCAGCGTCGCTCGGACAGACTACGAGCAGTACTTC. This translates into CSVARTDYEQYF.

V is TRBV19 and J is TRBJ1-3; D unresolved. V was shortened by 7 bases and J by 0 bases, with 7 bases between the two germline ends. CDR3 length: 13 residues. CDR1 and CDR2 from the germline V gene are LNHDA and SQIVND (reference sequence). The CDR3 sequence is CASKPSSGNTIYF. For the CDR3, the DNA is TGTGCCAGTAAACCCAGCTCTGGAAACACCATATATTTT.

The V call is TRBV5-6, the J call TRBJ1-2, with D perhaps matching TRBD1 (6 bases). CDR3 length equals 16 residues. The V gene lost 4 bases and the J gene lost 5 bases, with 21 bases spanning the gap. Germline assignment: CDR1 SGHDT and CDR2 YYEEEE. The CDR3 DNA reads TGTGCCAGCAGCCAGGGGTCCGGCCTAGGTTCTTATGGCTACACCTTC. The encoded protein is CASSQGSGLGSYGYTF.

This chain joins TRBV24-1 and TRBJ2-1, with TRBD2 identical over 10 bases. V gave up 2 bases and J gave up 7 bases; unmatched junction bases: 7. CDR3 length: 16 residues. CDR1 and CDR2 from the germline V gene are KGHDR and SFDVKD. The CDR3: CATSDYEAGGRNEQFF. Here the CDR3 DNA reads TGTGCCACCAGTGATTATGAAGCGGGGGGGCGGAATGAGCAGTTCTTC.

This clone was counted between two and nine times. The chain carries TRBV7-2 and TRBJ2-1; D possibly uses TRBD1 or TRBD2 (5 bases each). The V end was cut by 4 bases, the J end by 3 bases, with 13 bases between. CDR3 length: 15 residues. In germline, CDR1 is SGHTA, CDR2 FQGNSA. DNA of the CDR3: TGTGCCAGCAGCTCCGACTGGGGGTTCTACAATGAGCAGTTCTTC. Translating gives CASSSDWGFYNEQFF.

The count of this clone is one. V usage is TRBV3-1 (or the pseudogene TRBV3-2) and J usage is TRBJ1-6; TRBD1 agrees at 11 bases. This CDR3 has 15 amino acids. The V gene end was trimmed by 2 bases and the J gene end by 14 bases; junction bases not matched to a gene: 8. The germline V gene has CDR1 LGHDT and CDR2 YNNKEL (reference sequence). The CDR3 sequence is CASSQIGQGARALHF. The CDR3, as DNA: TGTGCCAGCAGCCAAATAGGACAGGGGGCGAGGGCCCTCCACTTT.

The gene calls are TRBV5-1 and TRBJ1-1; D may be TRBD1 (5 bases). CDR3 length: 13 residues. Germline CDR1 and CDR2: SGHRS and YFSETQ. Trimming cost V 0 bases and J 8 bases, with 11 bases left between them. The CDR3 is CASSLGESGEAFF. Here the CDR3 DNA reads TGCGCCAGCAGCTTGGGGGAGTCAGGGGAAGCTTTCTTT.

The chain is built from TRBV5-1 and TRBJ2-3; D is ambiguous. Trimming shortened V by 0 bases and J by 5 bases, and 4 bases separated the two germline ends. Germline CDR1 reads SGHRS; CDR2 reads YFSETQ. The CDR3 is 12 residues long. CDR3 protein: CASSLVEDTQYF. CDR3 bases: TGCGCCAGCAGCTTGGTGGAAGATACGCAGTATTTT.

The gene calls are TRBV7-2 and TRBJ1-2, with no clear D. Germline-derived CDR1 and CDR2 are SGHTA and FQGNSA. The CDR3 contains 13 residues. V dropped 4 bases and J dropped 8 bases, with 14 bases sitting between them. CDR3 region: CASSSGVPEGYTF. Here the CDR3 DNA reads TGTGCCAGCAGCTCCGGGGTGCCCGAGGGCTACACCTTC.

The DNA for the CDR3 is TGCGCCAGCAGCCAAGAAACGGCAGTCTATGGCTACACCTTC. This encodes CASSQETAVYGYTF. The V and J genes are TRBV4-1 and TRBJ1-2; D uncertain. The CDR3 runs to 14 residues. The V gene lost 0 bases and the J gene lost 4 bases, with 9 bases spanning the gap. Looked up from germline, CDR1 is MGHRA and CDR2 is YSYEKL.

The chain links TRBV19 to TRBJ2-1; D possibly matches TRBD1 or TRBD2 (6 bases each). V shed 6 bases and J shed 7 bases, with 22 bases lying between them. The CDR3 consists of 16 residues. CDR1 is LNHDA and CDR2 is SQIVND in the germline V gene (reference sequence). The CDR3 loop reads CASSEARGGGRNEQFF. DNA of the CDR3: TGTGCCAGTAGCGAGGCCCGAGGAGGGGGACGTAATGAGCAGTTCTTC.